The clone carrying this TCR beta chain was seen many times. No antigen is known for it. This sample stems from a study of molecular identifiers for immune sequencing clone quantification. Using 10%, 30% or 50% RNA, naive CD8 libraries were derived from around 20,000 to 1,000,000 sorted cells. Study observations and caveats: One million naive cells reportedly did not prevent detection of spiked Jurkat TCR RNA from one cell.

TCRdb redid the calling of the PCR reads with MiXCR, one entry per CDR3 protein. The sample holds approximately 630,000 distinct CDR3 sequences, about 25% seen once. The V gene end was trimmed by 5 bases and the J gene end by 4 bases; junction bases not matched to a gene: 12. The CDR3 is made up of 16 amino acids. Per germline, CDR1 SQVTM and CDR2 ANQGSEA. The chain carries TRBV29-1 and TRBJ1-1; TRBD1 matches 11 bases. The receptor comes from a human donor in good health. Some libraries in this study had Jurkat cell RNA spiked in. Material for sequencing was naive CD8+ T cells from blood, with Jurkat cell RNA spiked in. Stated subset: FACS-sorted CD8+CD4-CCR7+CD45RA+ naive T cells. For the CDR3, the DNA is TGCAGCGTTTCTGGGACAGGGGGTCAACGAGGCACTGAAGCTTTCTTT. It yields the protein CSVSGTGGQRGTEAFF.